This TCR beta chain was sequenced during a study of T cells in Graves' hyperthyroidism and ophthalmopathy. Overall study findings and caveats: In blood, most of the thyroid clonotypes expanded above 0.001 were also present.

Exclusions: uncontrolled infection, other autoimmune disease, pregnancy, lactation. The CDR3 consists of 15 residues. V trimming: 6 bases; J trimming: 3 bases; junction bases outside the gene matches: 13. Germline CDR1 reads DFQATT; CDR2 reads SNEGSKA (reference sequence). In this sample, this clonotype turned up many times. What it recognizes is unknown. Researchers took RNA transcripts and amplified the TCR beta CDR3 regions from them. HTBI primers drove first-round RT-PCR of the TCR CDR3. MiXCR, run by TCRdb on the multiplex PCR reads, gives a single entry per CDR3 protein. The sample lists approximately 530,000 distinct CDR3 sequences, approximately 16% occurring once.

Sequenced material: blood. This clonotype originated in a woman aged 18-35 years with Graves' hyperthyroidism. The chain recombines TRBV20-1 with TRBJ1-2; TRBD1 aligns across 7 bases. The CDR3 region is CSAHKQGPPDYGYTF. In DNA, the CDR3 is TGCAGTGCCCACAAACAGGGGCCCCCCGACTATGGCTACACCTTC.